This TCR beta chain was sequenced for a study of metastatic and nonmetastatic thyroid tumors (dated by TCRdb to 2020 to 2021). With regard to the full study: Repertoires from peripheral blood and from tumor or nodule tissue samples of malignant and benign thyroid patients were compared.

None of the patients had been given any treatment before thyroid surgery. Patient clinical samples collected from about 2012 to 2019 were retrospectively analysed using T-cell receptor beta sequencing. Receptors were amplified or captured by PCR. The sequencer was an Illumina HiSeq 4000. High-throughput sequencing was used to profile the CDR3 region of the TCR beta-chain in every patient. On the authors' methods: The researchers built a classifier to tell apart papillary thyroid cancer patients with distant metastasis, based on CDR3 differences among clinicopathological groups. Repertoire diversity was assessed with the Shannon index, and tumor-blood repertoire similarity with the Morisita-Horn index. TCRdb itself trimmed the public reads at Q25 with fastp, ran MiXCR and retained productive beta chains. The V and J calls were not made by the authors but by TCRdb's processing. In all, the sample holds tens of thousands of clones, and roughly 18% of those were seen once. The ten biggest clones cover about 17% of the sample.

This clone was seen at least ten times. No cognate antigen has been identified for it. Base quality data are lacking; no much larger clone is found one base away. What the authors observed across the whole study: In both blood and tumor samples, TCR beta diversity was reported to be significantly higher in malignant tumors than in benign nodules.

The material sequenced was blood. The TCR sequence derives from a female donor with papillary thyroid cancer or a benign thyroid nodule (not recorded which). Some clones in this sample may be carry-over from other donors' samples.

The CDR3 reads as follows: CASSWTGAATEAFF. The DNA sequence follows: TGCGCCAGCAGCTGGACAGGGGCCGCCACTGAAGCTTTCTTT. The sequence is built from TRBV5-1 and TRBJ1-1; 9 central nucleotides agree with TRBD1. In the germline V gene, CDR1 corresponds to SGHRS and CDR2 to YFSETQ. The CDR3 runs 14 amino acids, cysteine and phenylalanine included. Only CDR3 DNA remains: 42 bases, in frame from the first base. Trimming leaves V shorter by 3 bases and J shorter by 4 bases, with the junction holding 4 bases beyond the gene matches.